These 25 T cell receptor beta chains came from one sample sequenced in a study of T-cell reconstitution after alpha-beta-depleted transplantation in children. Researchers prepared the TCRbeta library using unique molecular identifiers, the study reports. One entry per CDR3 protein results from TCRdb running MiXCR on the PCR reads. The table lists some 840,000 distinct CDR3 sequences, approximately 15% of them singletons. The sample here was PBMCs, mostly from graft donor cells, taken 360 days after TCRalphabeta/CD19-depleted stem cell transplant. These receptors were obtained from a male patient younger than 18 who had a stem cell transplant for acute lymphoblastic leukemia, so the T cells may come from the graft donor.

A few counts support this clonotype. This sequence joins TRBV27 and TRBJ2-1; no clear D. Germline-derived CDR1 and CDR2 are MNHEY and SMNVEV (reference sequence). The CDR3 loop spans 15 amino acids. Trimming stripped 3 bases from V and 7 bases from J, with 16 bases between. The CDR3 loop is CASSFWAALGNEQFF. The CDR3, as DNA: TGTGCCAGCAGTTTTTGGGCGGCCCTGGGGAATGAGCAGTTCTTC.

This clonotype has a count of ten or more. The chain employs TRBV10-3 and TRBJ2-1, with 9 bases identical to TRBD1. V shed 6 bases, J shed 8 bases, and the junction held 11 bases outside the gene matches. In germline, CDR1 is ENHRY, CDR2 SYGVKD. This CDR3 comprises 15 residues. CDR3 in DNA: TGTGCCATCAGCGAAGGGACAGGGCTAGGCTATGAGCAGTTCTTC. Translated: CAISEGTGLGYEQFF.

The J gene is TRBJ2-7, the V gene TRBV7-2, with TRBD1 matching over 10 bases. CDR1 SGHTA and CDR2 FQGNSA come from the germline V gene. The CDR3 is made up of 15 amino acids. The V gene end was trimmed by 10 bases and the J gene end by 4 bases; junction bases not matched to a gene: 13. CDR3 protein: CAKQEPGQGRYEQYF. The DNA of the CDR3 is TGTGCCAAACAGGAACCGGGACAGGGGAGGTACGAGCAGTACTTC.

This clonotype was seen repeatedly, ten times or more. The junction shows a germline mismatch at one end, possibly a read error. As DNA, the CDR3 is TGTGCCAGCAGCCTACCCCAAGAGACCCAGTACTTC. The encoded protein is CASSLPQETQYF. The chain employs TRBV5-1 and TRBJ2-5; D is ambiguous. Germline V gives CDR1 SGHRS, CDR2 YFSETQ. CDR3 size: 12 residues.

This clonotype was counted only a few times. The CDR3 loop is CASSHSFGSRNEQFF. CDR3 DNA sequence: TGTGCCAGCAGCCACTCTTTCGGGTCGAGGAATGAGCAGTTCTTC. The chain is built from TRBV7-8 and TRBJ2-1, with D unclear. The germline gives CDR1 SGHVS, CDR2 FQNEAQ. The V gene lost 5 bases and the J gene lost 7 bases, with 18 bases spanning the gap. CDR3 length: 15 residues.

This clonotype showed up just a few times. The J gene is TRBJ1-2, the V gene TRBV20-1, with a possible D match to TRBD1 (6 bases). The CDR3 sequence is 15 residues long. From germline, CDR1 is DFQATT and CDR2 SNEGSKA (reference sequence). Trimming took 6 bases from V and 1 from J, leaving 18 bases between them. CDR3 bases: TGCAGTGCCGATCAGGCGGGAGGGGGTAACTATGGCTACACCTTC. Translated, it gives CSADQAGGGNYGYTF.

This clonotype was counted a few times. The chain combines TRBV27 with TRBJ2-2; 8 bases agree with TRBD1. The V gene end was trimmed by 10 bases and the J gene end by 5 bases; junction bases not matched to a gene: 9. The CDR3 has 14 amino acids. Germline values: CDR1 MNHEY, CDR2 SMNVEV (reference sequence). DNA of the CDR3: TGTGCCACAGCGCAGGGGGCGCGGACCGGGGAGCTGTTTTTT. Amino acid sequence: CATAQGARTGELFF.

In this sample, this clonotype turned up a few times. The V call is TRBV4-1, the J call TRBJ2-7; TRBD1 matches at 8 bases. With 4 bases clipped from V and 1 base from J, the junction kept 6 bases outside the gene matches. Germline V gene data show CDR1 as MGHRA and CDR2 as YSYEKL. This CDR3 contains 15 residues. The CDR3 sequence: CASSPEDRVSYEQYF. The CDR3 nucleotides read TGCGCCAGCAGCCCTGAGGACAGGGTTTCCTACGAGCAGTACTTC.

Many counts were recorded for this clonotype. The rearrangement joins TRBV29-1 to TRBJ1-5, with unresolved D. Germline V gene data show CDR1 as SQVTM and CDR2 as ANQGSEA. V gave up 4 bases and J gave up 4 bases, with 8 bases separating them. This CDR3 is built from 12 residues. CDR3 loop: CSVVTSNQPQHF. The CDR3 nucleotides are TGCAGCGTTGTTACATCTAATCAGCCCCAGCATTTT.

This clonotype has more than one count but fewer than ten. The rearrangement joins TRBV18 to TRBJ2-2, with 8 bases fitting TRBD1. Germline-derived CDR1 and CDR2 are KGHSH and LQKENI. The CDR3 loop spans 16 amino acids. With 3 bases clipped from V and 2 bases from J, the junction kept 5 bases outside the gene matches. The CDR3 sequence is CASSPFGQGNTGELFF. The DNA of the CDR3 is TGTGCCAGCTCACCCTTCGGACAGGGTAACACCGGGGAGCTGTTTTTT.

This clonotype was picked up a small number of times. The genes are TRBV6-2 or TRBV6-3 and TRBJ2-2, with D perhaps matching TRBD1 or TRBD2 (5 bases each). V shed 7 bases and J shed 6 bases, with 15 bases lying between them. This CDR3 is 14 amino acids long. Germline V lookup: CDR1 MNHEY, CDR2 SVGEGT. Here the CDR3 reads CASTPGLVAGELFF. The CDR3 nucleotides are TGTGCCAGCACCCCGGGGCTGGTGGCCGGGGAGCTGTTTTTT.

This clonotype was seen a few times. This rearrangement joins TRBV20-1 to TRBJ2-3; D not resolved. The CDR3 sequence is 17 residues long. The V and J ends lost 0 bases and 0 bases respectively, with 16 bases between them. In germline, CDR1 is DFQATT, CDR2 SNEGSKA (reference sequence). The CDR3 region is CSARDLATGPSTDTQYF. The CDR3 DNA is TGCAGTGCTAGAGATCTTGCTACGGGCCCTAGCACAGATACGCAGTATTTT.

The rearrangement links TRBV5-1 to TRBJ2-4, with D possibly being TRBD1 (6 bases). With 0 bases removed from V and 6 bases from J, the gap between germline ends came to 10 bases. The CDR3 is 14 amino acids. CDR1 is SGHRS and CDR2 is YFSETQ in the germline V gene. Written as DNA, the CDR3 is TGCGCCAGCAGCTTGGCTGCAGGGGCAAACATTCAGTACTTC. Its protein is CASSLAAGANIQYF.

This chain joins TRBV5-1 and TRBJ2-4; D not resolved. The V end lost 5 bases, the J end lost 3 bases, and 18 bases lay between the germline ends. CDR3 size: 16 residues. Germline V CDR1 and CDR2: SGHRS, YFSETQ. The CDR3 nucleotides read TGCGCCAGCAGAAACTTCGGAGCTTCACACAAAAACATTCAGTACTTC. Its translation is CASRNFGASHKNIQYF. Together with reference TRBV5-1 and TRBJ2-4, the CDR3 gives the full variable domain: KAGVTQTPRYLIKTRGQQVTLSCSPISGHRSVSWYQQTPGQGLQFLFEYFSETQRNKGNFPGRFSGRQFSNSRSEMNVSTLELGDSALYLCASRNFGASHKNIQYFGAGTRLSVL.

This rearrangement joins TRBV10-3 to TRBJ1-4; D might be TRBD1 (5 bases). The CDR3 sequence is 18 residues long. Looked up from germline, CDR1 is ENHRY and CDR2 is SYGVKD. V lost 0 bases, J lost 10 bases, and 24 bases lay in between. CDR3 amino acids: CAISESGRGTEGEAKLFF. DNA of the CDR3: TGTGCCATCAGTGAGTCGGGTAGGGGAACAGAAGGGGAAGCAAAACTGTTTTTT.

The chain combines TRBV30 with TRBJ2-1; 12 bases align to TRBD2. V was pared by 8 bases and J by 7 bases, with 15 bases of the junction left unmatched. The germline gives CDR1 GTSNPN, CDR2 SVGIG (reference sequence). This CDR3 has 16 residues. This CDR3 is CAADPEGLAGLNEQFF. The CDR3 DNA follows: TGTGCCGCCGATCCAGAGGGACTAGCGGGCCTAAATGAGCAGTTCTTC.

This sequence joins TRBV7-9 and TRBJ1-2; D call uncertain. The CDR3 loop spans 15 amino acids. V was trimmed by 2 bases and J by 1 base, leaving 11 bases between them. Germline V CDR1 and CDR2: SEHNR, FQNEAQ (reference sequence). The CDR3 region has the DNA TGTGCCAGCAGCTTATGGGGAGAGATTAACTATGGCTACACCTTC. This encodes CASSLWGEINYGYTF.

The rearrangement links TRBV4-1 to TRBJ2-1; 16 bases fit TRBD2. V shed 0 bases and J 6 bases; nucleotides not matched to a gene: 8. The CDR3 has 19 amino acids. CDR1 is MGHRA and CDR2 is YSYEKL in the germline V gene. The CDR3 loop reads CASSQEYGTSGRASNEQFF. The CDR3 DNA reads as TGCGCCAGCAGCCAAGAGTACGGGACTAGCGGGAGGGCCTCCAATGAGCAGTTCTTC.

This clonotype was seen more than once but under ten times. The V and J genes are TRBV6-5 and TRBJ2-1, with 11 bases identical to TRBD2. Germline-derived CDR1 and CDR2 are MNHEY and SVGAGI. This CDR3 comprises 17 residues. Trimming removed 2 bases from V and 10 bases from J; junction bases left unmatched: 13. CDR3 amino acids: CASSYPGLAGRTGEQFF. The CDR3, as DNA: TGTGCCAGCAGTTACCCCGGACTAGCGGGCCGGACAGGGGAGCAGTTCTTC.

This chain connects TRBV3-1 to TRBJ2-1; no clear D gene. V was trimmed by 3 bases and J by 8 bases, leaving 8 bases between them. CDR1 and CDR2 from the germline V gene are LGHDT and YNNKEL (reference sequence). This CDR3 comprises 12 residues. The CDR3 loop reads CASSHGSYEQFF. DNA for the CDR3: TGTGCCAGCAGCCATGGGTCCTATGAGCAGTTCTTC.

This clonotype appeared a few times. This rearrangement joins TRBV6-5 to TRBJ2-2; 10 bases fit TRBD2. CDR1 MNHEY and CDR2 SVGAGI come from the germline V gene. J was trimmed by 3 bases and V by 0 bases; bases with no gene match: 10. This CDR3 is 19 amino acids long. DNA of the CDR3: TGTGCCAGCAGTTACTCGAAATTAGTTCTAGCGGGAGACACCGGGGAGCTGTTTTTT. This codes for CASSYSKLVLAGDTGELFF.

This clonotype occurred a few times. The V call is TRBV5-1, the J call TRBJ1-1; tentative D call: TRBD1 (5 bases). V was clipped by 2 bases and J by 0 bases, with 11 bases between them. From germline, CDR1 is SGHRS and CDR2 YFSETQ. The CDR3 has 15 residues. DNA of the CDR3: TGCGCCAGCAGCTTAAACAGGCGGTTGAACACTGAAGCTTTCTTT. The encoded protein is CASSLNRRLNTEAFF.

V usage is TRBV24-1 and J usage is TRBJ1-3; no clear D gene. Between the trimmed V and J ends, which lost 5 bases and 0 bases, there was a span of 10 bases. This CDR3 has 15 residues. In germline, CDR1 is KGHDR, CDR2 SFDVKD. The CDR3 coding sequence is TGTGCCACCAGTGTTGGAACGGACTCTGGAAACACCATATATTTT. Translating gives CATSVGTDSGNTIYF.

This clonotype was observed a handful of times. The chain recombines TRBV9 with TRBJ2-2; 7 bases fit TRBD2. Germline assignment: CDR1 SGDLS and CDR2 YYNGEE. V shed 0 bases, J shed 3 bases, and the junction held 11 bases outside the gene matches. There are 18 residues in the CDR3. CDR3 protein: CASSVGQLADVDTGELFF. Written as DNA, the CDR3 is TGTGCCAGCAGCGTAGGGCAGCTAGCGGACGTCGACACCGGGGAGCTGTTTTTT.

The chain uses TRBV4-1 and TRBJ2-3; 11 bases map to TRBD2. V lost 1 base and J lost 5; bases outside the gene matches: 8. In germline, CDR1 is MGHRA, CDR2 YSYEKL. The CDR3 extends over 17 amino acids. The CDR3 loop is CASSQVTSGRERDTQYF. CDR3 bases: TGCGCCAGCAGCCAAGTAACTAGCGGGAGAGAGAGAGATACGCAGTATTTT.